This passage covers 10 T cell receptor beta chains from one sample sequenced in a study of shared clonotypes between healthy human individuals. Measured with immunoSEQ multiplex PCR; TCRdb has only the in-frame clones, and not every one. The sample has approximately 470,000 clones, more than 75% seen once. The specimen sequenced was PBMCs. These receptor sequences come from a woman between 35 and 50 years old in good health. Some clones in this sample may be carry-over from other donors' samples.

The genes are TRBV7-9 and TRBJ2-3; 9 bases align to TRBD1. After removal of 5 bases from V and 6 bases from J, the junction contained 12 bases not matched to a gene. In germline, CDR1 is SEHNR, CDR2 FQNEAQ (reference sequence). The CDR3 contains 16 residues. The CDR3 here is CASSLTGTGTRDTQYF. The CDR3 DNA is TGTGCCAGCAGCCTAACCGGGACAGGGACTCGGGATACGCAGTATTTT.

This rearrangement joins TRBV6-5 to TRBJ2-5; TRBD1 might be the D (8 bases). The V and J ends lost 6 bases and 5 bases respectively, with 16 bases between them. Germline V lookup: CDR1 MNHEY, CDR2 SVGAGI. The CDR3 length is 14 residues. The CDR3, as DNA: TGTGCCAGCAGATACGGACAGGGAGGGGAGACCCAGTACTTC. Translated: CASRYGQGGETQYF.

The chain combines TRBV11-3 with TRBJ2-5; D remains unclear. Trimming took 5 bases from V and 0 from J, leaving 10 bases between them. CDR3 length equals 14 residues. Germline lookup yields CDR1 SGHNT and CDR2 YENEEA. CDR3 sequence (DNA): TGTGCCAGCAGCCTGGGTCCGAACCAAGAGACCCAGTACTTC. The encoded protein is CASSLGPNQETQYF.

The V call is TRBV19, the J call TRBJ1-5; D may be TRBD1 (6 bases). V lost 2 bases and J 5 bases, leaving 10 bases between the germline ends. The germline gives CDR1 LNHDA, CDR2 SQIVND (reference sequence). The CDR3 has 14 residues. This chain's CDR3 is CASSITGIDQPQHF. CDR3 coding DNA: TGTGCCAGTAGTATAACAGGGATTGATCAGCCCCAGCATTTT.

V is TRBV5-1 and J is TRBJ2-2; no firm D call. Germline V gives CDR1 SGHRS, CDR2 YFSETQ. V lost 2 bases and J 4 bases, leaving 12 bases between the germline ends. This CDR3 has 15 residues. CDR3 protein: CASSFGRTGTGELFF. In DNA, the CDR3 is TGCGCCAGCAGCTTCGGAAGGACGGGCACCGGGGAGCTGTTTTTT.

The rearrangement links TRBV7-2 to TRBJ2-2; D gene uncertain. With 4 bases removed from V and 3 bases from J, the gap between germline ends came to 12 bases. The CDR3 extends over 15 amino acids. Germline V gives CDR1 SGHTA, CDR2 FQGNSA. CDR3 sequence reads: CASSSTYLDTGELFF. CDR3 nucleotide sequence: TGTGCCAGCAGCTCTACTTACTTGGACACCGGGGAGCTGTTTTTT.

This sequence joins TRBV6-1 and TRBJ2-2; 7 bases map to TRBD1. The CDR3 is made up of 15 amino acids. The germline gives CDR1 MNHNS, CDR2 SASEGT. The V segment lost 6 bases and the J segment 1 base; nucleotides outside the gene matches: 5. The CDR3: CASSPQGMNTGELFF. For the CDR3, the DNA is TGTGCCAGCAGCCCACAGGGGATGAACACCGGGGAGCTGTTTTTT.

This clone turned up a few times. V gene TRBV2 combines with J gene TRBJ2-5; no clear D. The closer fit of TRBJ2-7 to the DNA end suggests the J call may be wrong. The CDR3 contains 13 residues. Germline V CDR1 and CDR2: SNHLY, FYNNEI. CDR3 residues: CASTRQIAYEQYF. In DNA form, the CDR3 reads TGTGCCAGCACTCGTCAGATAGCCTACGAGCAGTACTTC.

As DNA, the CDR3 is TGTGCCAGCTCACCAAGCGCAGGGGGCCTGGGGGAGCAGTACTTC. This sequence encodes CASSPSAGGLGEQYF. This sequence joins TRBV18 and TRBJ2-7; 8 bases align to TRBD1. The germline V gene encodes CDR1 KGHSH and CDR2 LQKENI. CDR3 length equals 15 residues. After removal of 2 bases from V and 7 bases from J, the junction contained 10 bases not matched to a gene.

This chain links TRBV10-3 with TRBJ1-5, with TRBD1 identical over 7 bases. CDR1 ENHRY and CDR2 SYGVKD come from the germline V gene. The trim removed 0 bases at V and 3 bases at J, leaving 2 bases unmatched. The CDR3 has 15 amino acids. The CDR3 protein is CAISESGTVNQPQHF. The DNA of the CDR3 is TGTGCCATCAGTGAGTCTGGGACAGTCAATCAGCCCCAGCATTTT.